Following are 6 T cell receptor beta chains from one sample sequenced in a study of post-analysis software for immune sequencing data. For these receptors, no antigen is known. Study findings and constraints: Patients used about 5 TRBV segments, including TRBV5-6, TRBV5-1 and TRBV20-1, more often than controls.

Unique molecular identifiers were built into the TCR beta cDNA libraries. TCRdb reanalysed the PCR reads using MiXCR and keeps one entry per CDR3 protein. The sample records 600,000 to 750,000 distinct CDR3 sequences, approximately 59% being singletons. Sequenced input: blood. The receptor source for this set is a girl aged 2-9 years with multiple sclerosis.

This clonotype was detected a few times. The genes are TRBV28 and TRBJ2-5, with D maybe TRBD2 (5 bases). Germline V CDR1 and CDR2: MDHEN, SYDVKM. Trimming left V 6 bases short and J 3 bases short, with 14 bases between. The CDR3 has 14 residues. CDR3 loop: CASSPVMEEETQYF. For the CDR3, the DNA is TGTGCCAGCAGCCCGGTTATGGAGGAAGAGACCCAGTACTTC.

The chain is built from TRBV20-1 and TRBJ2-7; 10 bases fit TRBD2. The DNA end is more similar to TRBJ2-5, so the J call may be wrong. The CDR3 totals 15 residues. CDR1 DFQATT and CDR2 SNEGSKA come from the germline V gene (reference sequence). The CDR3 loop is CSAPVRAGGPGTQYF. The CDR3 DNA reads TGCAGTGCTCCTGTGCGAGCGGGGGGGCCAGGGACCCAGTACTTC.

CDR3 sequence (DNA): TGTGCCAGCAGCCAAGGGTCTCCGAGCGAGCAGTACTTC. Its protein product is CASSQGSPSEQYF. The chain combines TRBV4-2 with TRBJ2-7; no definite D call. Trimming shortened V by 1 base and J by 6 bases, and 10 bases separated the two germline ends. This CDR3 has 13 residues. Germline lookup yields CDR1 LGHNA and CDR2 YNFKEQ.

This chain connects TRBV6-4 to TRBJ1-2, with D possibly TRBD1 on 6 matching bases. The germline gives CDR1 MRHNA, CDR2 SNTAGT. The CDR3 spans 14 residues. V was trimmed by 3 bases and J by 5 bases, leaving 13 bases between them. The CDR3 reads CASSDYREEYGYTF. The DNA for the CDR3 is TGTGCCAGCAGTGATTACAGGGAGGAGTATGGCTACACCTTC.

The chain employs TRBV5-1 and TRBJ1-2; D is uncertain. The germline V gene has CDR1 SGHRS and CDR2 YFSETQ. The CDR3 length is 13 residues. V lost 4 bases and J 7 bases, leaving 14 bases between the germline ends. The CDR3 reads CASSAGQPSGYTF. CDR3 in DNA: TGCGCCAGCAGCGCCGGGCAACCCAGTGGCTACACCTTC.

Here the CDR3 reads CASRLGQAEQYF. The CDR3 DNA follows: TGTGCCAGCAGGCTTGGACAGGCCGAGCAGTACTTC. The V and J genes are TRBV27 and TRBJ2-7, with 7 positions matching TRBD1. CDR3 length: 12 amino acids. The J segment lost 6 bases and the V segment lost 6 bases, leaving 5 bases of the junction unmatched. Germline V gene sequence: CDR1 MNHEY, CDR2 SMNVEV (reference sequence).